These 19 T cell receptor beta chains share one sample of origin, sequenced in a study of CD8+ T cells in alopecia areata. Treatment meaning: oral pan-JAK inhibitor, 5-10 mg twice daily. Sequencing templates came from extracted RNA that was reverse transcribed into cDNA. Measured with immunoSEQ multiplex PCR; TCRdb has only the in-frame clones, and not every one. The repertoire has 150,000 to 200,000 clones, under 80% of them found once; the top ten carry approximately 1.4%. The sample in question was CD4+ T cells sorted from blood, obtained between weeks 47 and 50, from a patient treated with tofacitinib. These receptors originate from a human donor with alopecia areata.

The CDR3 nucleotides read TGTGCCTGGAGCGCTCCGGGCGGCGACTATGGCTACACCTTC. As protein: CAWSAPGGDYGYTF. The rearrangement joins TRBV30 to TRBJ1-2; D is unclear. Trimming took off 3 bases at V and 3 bases at J, with 14 bases between the two ends. The CDR3 totals 14 residues. CDR1 and CDR2 (germline): GTSNPN, SVGIG (reference sequence).

This sequence joins TRBV7-6 and TRBJ2-1, with 13 nucleotides matching TRBD2. The CDR3 contains 18 residues. Germline loops: CDR1 SGHVS, CDR2 FNYEAQ. Germline trimming cut 5 bases from V and 6 bases from J; bases unmatched to any gene: 13. The CDR3 sequence is CASSTGLLAGGLGNEQFF. DNA for the CDR3: TGTGCCAGCAGCACCGGATTACTAGCGGGGGGGCTTGGCAATGAGCAGTTCTTC.

This clone was seen only once. The rearrangement joins TRBV10-3 to TRBJ1-1; 8 positions match TRBD1. Per the germline V gene, CDR1 is ENHRY and CDR2 is SYGVKD. V shed 3 bases and J 7 bases; nucleotides not matched to a gene: 7. CDR3 size: 14 residues. The CDR3 coding sequence is TGTGCCATCAGTGACGGACAGGGAAGGATTGAAGCTTTCTTT. It specifies CAISDGQGRIEAFF.

This clone has only a few counts. This sequence joins TRBV7-2 and TRBJ2-1, with 15 nucleotides matching TRBD2. The germline gives CDR1 SGHTA, CDR2 FQGNSA. V dropped 5 bases and J dropped 4; count of bases not matched to a gene: 6. CDR3 size: 17 residues. CDR3 loop: CASSPWTSGGAYNEQFF. DNA for the CDR3: TGTGCCAGCAGCCCCTGGACTAGCGGGGGGGCGTACAATGAGCAGTTCTTC. Filled out from reference TRBV7-2 and TRBJ2-1, the complete variable domain reads GAGVSQSPSNKVTEKGKDVELRCDPISGHTALYWYRQSLGQGLEFLIYFQGNSAPDKSGLPSDRFSAERTGGSVSTLTIQRTQQEDSAVYLCASSPWTSGGAYNEQFFGPGTRLTVL.

The rearrangement joins TRBV9 to TRBJ1-1; unclear D gene. The germline V gene has CDR1 SGDLS and CDR2 YYNGEE. The germline V and J ends were trimmed by 5 bases and 4 bases, with 9 bases remaining between them. The CDR3 has 12 amino acids. CDR3 protein: CASSDRGTEAFF. The CDR3 DNA reads TGTGCCAGCAGTGACCGGGGCACTGAAGCTTTCTTT.

This clone has a single count. V gene TRBV10-3 combines with J gene TRBJ1-6; no firm D call. This CDR3 region has 15 residues. CDR1 is ENHRY, CDR2 SYGVKD, per germline. The ends were cut back, 2 bases at V and 9 bases at J, with 14 bases in the middle. DNA of the CDR3: TGTGCCATCAGTGAGACAGTCCCTCTGGGTTCACCCCTCCACTTT. This gives the protein CAISETVPLGSPLHF.

The V call is TRBV30, the J call TRBJ2-1, with D tentatively TRBD2 (5 bases). This CDR3 contains 13 residues. Germline V CDR1 and CDR2: GTSNPN, SVGIG (reference sequence). Deletions cut 1 base from V and 10 bases from J, with 14 bases between. The CDR3 sequence is CAWSARTGVEQFF. CDR3 sequence (DNA): TGTGCCTGGAGTGCAAGAACCGGGGTCGAGCAGTTCTTC. The complete variable domain, with remaining parts taken from reference TRBV30 and TRBJ2-1, reads SQTIHQWPATLVQPVGSPLSLECTVEGTSNPNLYWYRQAAGRGLQLLFYSVGIGQISSEVPQNLSASRPQDRQFILSSKKLLLSDSGFYLCAWSARTGVEQFFGPGTRLTVL.

The genes are TRBV7-2 and TRBJ2-7, with 10 positions matching TRBD1. The CDR3 consists of 15 residues. Germline V lookup: CDR1 SGHTA, CDR2 FQGNSA. After removal of 4 bases from V and 2 bases from J, the junction contained 5 bases not matched to a gene. CDR3 amino acids: CASSYTGTGAYEQYF. The CDR3 nucleotides read TGTGCCAGCAGCTATACCGGGACAGGGGCCTACGAGCAGTACTTC.

The rearrangement joins TRBV30 to TRBJ2-7; TRBD1 might be the D (5 bases). Trimming took 4 bases from V and 0 from J, leaving 13 bases between them. CDR1 is GTSNPN, CDR2 SVGIG, per germline (reference sequence). The CDR3 is 14 amino acids. CDR3 sequence reads: CAWTRQLSSYEQYF. The CDR3 DNA reads as TGTGCCTGGACCCGACAGTTATCCTCCTACGAGCAGTACTTC.

J is TRBJ1-6 and V is TRBV2; TRBD1 might be the D (5 bases). Germline V gene lookup returns CDR1 SNHLY and CDR2 FYNNEI. The length of the CDR3 is 14 residues. Trimming cost V 4 bases and J 5 bases, with 9 bases left between them. The CDR3 nucleotides read TGTGCCAGCAGTGTAAGGGGTGATAATTCACCCCTCCACTTT. This translates into CASSVRGDNSPLHF.

The rearrangement joins TRBV7-2 to TRBJ1-1; maybe TRBD1 (5 bases). The germline V gene encodes CDR1 SGHTA and CDR2 FQGNSA. The CDR3 has 12 residues. Trimming removed 4 bases at V and 8 bases at J, with 11 bases between. The CDR3 is CASSSRTGEAFF. CDR3 nucleotide sequence: TGTGCCAGCAGCTCCCGAACAGGAGAAGCTTTCTTT.

This chain joins TRBV27 and TRBJ1-2; weak D call: TRBD1 (5 bases). V was trimmed by 3 bases and J by 6 bases, leaving 11 bases between them. The V gene's germline CDR1 is MNHEY and CDR2 SMNVEV (reference sequence). The CDR3 extends over 13 amino acids. As DNA, the CDR3 is TGTGCCAGCAGTTTCTCAGGGAACGATGGCTACACCTTC. Translated: CASSFSGNDGYTF.

The genes are TRBV29-1 and TRBJ1-2; 7 bases agree with TRBD1. With 6 bases clipped from V and 7 bases from J, the junction kept 8 bases outside the gene matches. This CDR3 is 12 amino acids long. Germline V gene sequence: CDR1 SQVTM, CDR2 ANQGSEA. The DNA for the CDR3 is TGCAGCGTAGGCAGTGACAGGGCTGGCTACACCTTC. It specifies CSVGSDRAGYTF.

This clone was seen a few times. The chain couples TRBV7-9 to TRBJ1-2; TRBD1 agrees at 7 bases. The CDR3 has 18 amino acids. Germline values: CDR1 SEHNR, CDR2 FQNEAQ (reference sequence). J lost 4 bases, V lost 3 bases, and 17 bases had no gene match. CDR3 coding DNA: TGTGCCAGCAGCTTCCTCCCCGCCACTGGACAGGCCTTCTATGGCTACACCTTC. Translating gives CASSFLPATGQAFYGYTF.

This chain uses TRBV9 with TRBJ2-5; 7 nucleotides line up with TRBD2. Germline CDR1 reads SGDLS; CDR2 reads YYNGEE. This CDR3 has 14 residues. J was trimmed by 5 bases and V by 4 bases; bases with no gene match: 8. The CDR3 DNA follows: TGTGCCAGCAGCCCCCCCGGGGGGACGGAGACCCAGTACTTC. It specifies CASSPPGGTETQYF.

The gene calls are TRBV29-1 and TRBJ2-2; D ambiguous. With 7 bases removed from V and 5 bases from J, the gap between germline ends came to 17 bases. This CDR3 comprises 14 residues. The V gene's germline CDR1 is SQVTM and CDR2 ANQGSEA. The CDR3 here is CSASELFTTGELFF. The CDR3 bases are TGCAGCGCCAGCGAATTATTCACTACCGGGGAGCTGTTTTTT.

Concerning this clone: Other DNA sequences from this sample encode an identical CDR3 as well. The chain recombines TRBV29-1 with TRBJ2-1, with 10 bases that match TRBD1. The CDR3 has 14 amino acids. Germline CDR1 and CDR2: SQVTM and ANQGSEA. V shed 6 bases and J 4 bases; nucleotides not matched to a gene: 6. CDR3 nucleotides: TGCAGCGTCCTGGGACAGGGGACGTACAATGAGCAGTTCTTC. Translating gives CSVLGQGTYNEQFF.

This chain connects TRBV4-1 to TRBJ1-2; no firm D call. This CDR3 comprises 15 residues. Germline V gene lookup returns CDR1 MGHRA and CDR2 YSYEKL. Trimming removed 2 bases at V and 3 bases at J, with 13 bases between. DNA of the CDR3: TGCGCCAGCAGCCAACGTGTCGGGTTCGACTATGGCTACACCTTC. Its protein product is CASSQRVGFDYGYTF.

The rearrangement links TRBV5-1 to TRBJ2-7, with 7 bases matching TRBD2. V was clipped by 4 bases and J by 5 bases; unmatched bases: 6. Germline V gene sequence: CDR1 SGHRS, CDR2 YFSETQ. CDR3 length equals 13 residues. The DNA for the CDR3 is TGCGCCAGCAGCGGCCGGACTAGGGACGAGCAGTACTTC. Translating gives CASSGRTRDEQYF. Using reference TRBV5-1 and TRBJ2-7 for the parts outside the CDR3, the full variable domain is KAGVTQTPRYLIKTRGQQVTLSCSPISGHRSVSWYQQTPGQGLQFLFEYFSETQRNKGNFPGRFSGRQFSNSRSEMNVSTLELGDSALYLCASSGRTRDEQYFGPGTRLTVT.